A selection of T cell receptor beta chains follows, all from one sample in a study of blood T cell repertoires in COVID-19. Sequenced by immunoSEQ multiplex PCR; TCRdb stores in-frame clones only, minus some. The sample yields hundreds of thousands of clones, 75% to 90% seen once. Sequencing was carried out using PBMCs or T cells enriched from blood (not recorded which). These receptors were obtained from a woman younger than 35 who had recovered from COVID-19. The CDR3 runs from the conserved cysteine through the conserved F or W. A D gene is named only where the DNA matches it firmly. Not all rows give a size; the values are once, few, many and, for expanded clones, a class.

j_call v_call clone_size d_call cdr3_nt cdr3_aa
TRBJ1-2 TRBV2 . TRBD1 TGTGCCAGCAGTGGGGACAGGGCTAACTATGGCTACACCTTC CASSGDRANYGYTF
TRBJ1-1 TRBV11-2 . . TGTGCCAGCAGCTCCCTCGACAGGAACACTGAAGCTTTCTTT CASSSLDRNTEAFF
TRBJ2-2 TRBV6-5 . TRBD1 TGTGCCAGCAGTTTCCGGACAGGGGGTACCGGGGAGCTGTTTTTT CASSFRTGGTGELFF
TRBJ1-4 TRBV5-1 . TRBD1 TGCGCCAGCAGCTTGGGGTACAGGGGAACTTTTAATGAAAAACTGTTTTTT CASSLGYRGTFNEKLFF
TRBJ2-1 TRBV10-2 . . TGCGCCAGCATTCGGGAGACCTTCAATGAGCAGTTCTTC CASIRETFNEQFF
TRBJ2-1 TRBV18 . TRBD2 TGTGCCAGCTCGGGGGGGGCCTACAATGAGCAGTTCTTC CASSGGAYNEQFF
TRBJ1-2 TRBV30 . . TGTGCCTGGAGGATCAGGGGATCGGGCTATGGCTACACCTTC CAWRIRGSGYGYTF
TRBJ1-2 TRBV24-1 . . TGTGCCACCAGTGGGCTGGTTGGCGGCTACACCTTC CATSGLVGGYTF
TRBJ2-7 TRBV15 once TRBD1 TGTGCCACCAGCGGGACAGGGGGATACGAGCAGTACTTC CATSGTGGYEQYF
TRBJ1-1 TRBV12-3/TRBV12-4 . . TGTGCCAGCACCATACCGGGGACATCTGAAGCTTTCTTT CASTIPGTSEAFF
TRBJ2-3 TRBV11-2 . . TGTGCCAGCAGCCCCCGAGGCAGCCCTCCACAAGATACGCAGTATTTT CASSPRGSPPQDTQYF
TRBJ1-5 TRBV19 . . TGTGCCAGTAGTCCAGACCTAGGAGGAGGTTCGGGCAATCAGCCCCAGCATTTT CASSPDLGGGSGNQPQHF
TRBJ2-7 TRBV10-3 once TRBD1 TGTGCCATCAGAACGGACAGGGGATCCTACGAGCAGTACTTC CAIRTDRGSYEQYF
TRBJ2-2 TRBV3-1/TRBV3-2 . . TGTGCCAGCAGCCAAGCGGGCACCGGGGAGCTGTTTTTT CASSQAGTGELFF
TRBJ1-2 TRBV4-1 once . TGCGCCAGCAGCCAAGTTACAACAGGGAAGGAGTGTCACACCTTC CASSQVTTGKECHTF
TRBJ1-5 TRBV21-1 . . TGTGCCAGCAGCCGACAGGGGGCTCAGAGCAATCAGCCCCAGCATTTT CASSRQGAQSNQPQHF
TRBJ1-2 TRBV19 . . TGTGCCAGTGGCAGGACAGAATACTATGGCTACACCTTC CASGRTEYYGYTF
TRBJ2-2 TRBV5-1 few . TGCGCCAGCAGCTTGGCGCCGCGGGGGAACACCGGGGAGCTGTTTTTT CASSLAPRGNTGELFF
TRBJ2-2 TRBV5-1 . . TGCGCCAGCAGCTTGGGGCCGACAGGGACTCTCACCGGGGAGCTGTTTTTT CASSLGPTGTLTGELFF
TRBJ1-2 TRBV19 . . TGTGCCAGTAGCGAACCCTTTGGGGCCAACTATGGCTACACCTTC CASSEPFGANYGYTF
TRBJ2-1 TRBV5-1 . TRBD2 TGCGCCAGCAGTCCCCTAGCGGAGTCCTACAATGAGCAGTTCTTC CASSPLAESYNEQFF
TRBJ2-5 TRBV18 once . TGTGCCAGCTCACCAGAGGCTGTTGAGACCCAGTACTTC CASSPEAVETQYF
TRBJ2-3 TRBV7-9 . TRBD2 TGTGCCAGCAGCTTATTAAGCAGCGGGGGTGATACGCAGTATTTT CASSLLSSGGDTQYF
TRBJ2-1 TRBV11-2 . . TGTGCCAGCAGCTTAGACGGGGAATCCTACAATGAGCAGTTCTTC CASSLDGESYNEQFF
TRBJ1-3 TRBV6-5 . . TGTGCCAGCACCACAGGTGGCTCTGGAAACACCATATATTTT CASTTGGSGNTIYF
TRBJ1-2 TRBV18 . TRBD1 TGTGCCAGCTCACCCTTTAGACAGGGGGCCTCAGGCGGTGGCTACACCTTC CASSPFRQGASGGGYTF
TRBJ1-4 TRBV15 once . TGTGCCACCAGCAGAGATCGGGGTGAAAAACTGTTTTTT CATSRDRGEKLFF
TRBJ2-7 TRBV28 . . TGTGCCAGCAGTCGAGGAGACGGGTACGAGCAGTACTTC CASSRGDGYEQYF
TRBJ2-7 TRBV10-2 . TRBD2 TGCGCCAGCACCCTAACTAGCGGGGGGTTGTACGAGCAGTACTTC CASTLTSGGLYEQYF
TRBJ2-1 TRBV9 . TRBD2 TGTGCCAGCAGCTATGGGACTAGCGGGGTGGGAAATGAGCAGTTCTTC CASSYGTSGVGNEQFF
TRBJ1-1 TRBV19 . . TGTGCCAGTAGTCCGGGGGGCCGTGACACTGAAGCTTTCTTT CASSPGGRDTEAFF